The next 29 T cell receptor beta chains were all read from a single sample in a study of T cell responses to AZD1222 COVID-19 vaccine. Using immunoSEQ multiplex PCR, the repertoire was profiled, and TCRdb retains in-frame clones only, with some absent. The sample comprises approximately 100,000 clones, 90% of which are singletons, and 1% to 1.5% rests with the top ten. The specimen was peripheral blood, collected on day 0 of AZD1222 vaccination. The origin of the receptors is an adult in good health.

The chain has TRBV28 and TRBJ1-2; D possibly corresponds to TRBD1 (5 bases). Germline V lookup: CDR1 MDHEN, CDR2 SYDVKM. The CDR3 covers 14 residues. Trimming took off 3 bases at V and 8 bases at J, with 16 bases between the two ends. The CDR3 reads CASSFGALRLGYTF. The DNA for the CDR3 is TGTGCCAGCAGTTTCGGGGCGCTTCGCTTGGGCTACACCTTC.

The chain uses TRBV9 and TRBJ1-4; D ambiguous. This CDR3 spans 15 amino acids. Germline V gene data show CDR1 as SGDLS and CDR2 as YYNGEE. The V and J ends lost 0 bases and 8 bases respectively, with 14 bases between them. The CDR3 sequence is CASSVDGAGVEKLFF. The CDR3 coding sequence is TGTGCCAGCAGCGTAGATGGAGCTGGGGTAGAAAAACTGTTTTTT.

This clone was counted between two and nine times. The chain employs TRBV2 and TRBJ2-2, with 7 bases fitting TRBD1. Trimming at V came to 8 bases and at J to 1 base, leaving 4 bases not matched to a gene. CDR3 length: 14 residues. Germline V gene lookup returns CDR1 SNHLY and CDR2 FYNNEI. This CDR3 is CASARDRNTGELFF. The DNA for the CDR3 is TGTGCCAGCGCCCGGGACAGGAACACCGGGGAGCTGTTTTTT. The full variable domain, its missing parts supplied by reference TRBV2 and TRBJ2-2, is EPEVTQTPSHQVTQMGQEVILRCVPISNHLYFYWYRQILGQKVEFLVSFYNNEISEKSEIFDDQFSVERPDGSNFTLKIRSTKLEDSAMYFCASARDRNTGELFFGEGSRLTVL.

The V call is TRBV28, the J call TRBJ1-5, with D possibly being TRBD1 (5 bases). CDR3 length equals 17 residues. The V and J ends lost 1 base and 3 bases respectively, with 16 bases between them. Per the germline V gene, CDR1 is MDHEN and CDR2 is SYDVKM. The CDR3, as DNA: TGTGCCAGCAGTTTATTACGGGGAAGGGGCCTCAATCAGCCCCAGCATTTT. This codes for CASSLLRGRGLNQPQHF.

The rearrangement joins TRBV7-6 to TRBJ2-1; 14 bases match TRBD2. CDR1 SGHVS and CDR2 FNYEAQ come from the germline V gene. V trimming: 5 bases; J trimming: 5 bases; junction bases outside the gene matches: 2. The CDR3 runs to 15 residues. Here the CDR3 reads CASSPTSGGDNEQFF. In DNA, the CDR3 is TGTGCCAGCAGCCCGACTAGCGGGGGGGACAATGAGCAGTTCTTC.

V gene TRBV29-1 combines with J gene TRBJ2-5, with 16 positions matching TRBD2. The germline gives CDR1 SQVTM, CDR2 ANQGSEA. The length of the CDR3 is 17 residues. V gave up 7 bases and J gave up 3 bases; unmatched junction bases: 11. In nucleotides, the CDR3 is TGCAGCGCTCCGGGACTAGCGGGGGGGCCGTTCGAAGAGACCCAGTACTTC. It encodes CSAPGLAGGPFEETQYF.

V and J are TRBV6-5 and TRBJ2-7; D gene ambiguous. The CDR3 extends over 14 amino acids. Trimming took off 8 bases at V and 0 bases at J, with 14 bases between the two ends. Germline assignment: CDR1 MNHEY and CDR2 SVGAGI. The CDR3 protein is CASARTLSSYEQYF. CDR3 DNA sequence: TGTGCCAGCGCTCGCACGCTAAGCTCCTACGAGCAGTACTTC.

The J gene is TRBJ1-1, the V gene TRBV5-1; TRBD1 might be the D (6 bases). Germline-derived CDR1 and CDR2 are SGHRS and YFSETQ. This CDR3 comprises 15 residues. The V end was cut by 0 bases, the J end by 2 bases, with 11 bases between. The chain's CDR3 is CASSLAQGFNTEAFF. The CDR3 coding sequence is TGCGCCAGCAGCTTGGCACAGGGTTTTAACACTGAAGCTTTCTTT.

The chain carries TRBV2 and TRBJ1-1; TRBD1 matches 7 bases. The CDR3 is 15 amino acids. Looked up from germline, CDR1 is SNHLY and CDR2 is FYNNEI. Trimming removed 7 bases from V and 5 bases from J; junction bases left unmatched: 13. The CDR3: CASTLQGLRETEAFF. CDR3 bases: TGTGCCAGCACATTACAGGGGTTGCGAGAAACTGAAGCTTTCTTT. The full variable domain, rest sourced from reference TRBV2 and TRBJ1-1, is EPEVTQTPSHQVTQMGQEVILRCVPISNHLYFYWYRQILGQKVEFLVSFYNNEISEKSEIFDDQFSVERPDGSNFTLKIRSTKLEDSAMYFCASTLQGLRETEAFFGQGTRLTVV.

This clone showed up just once. This chain joins TRBV5-6 and TRBJ2-7; D uncertain. Trimming took 0 bases from V and 0 from J, leaving 13 bases between them. The germline gives CDR1 SGHDT, CDR2 YYEEEE. This CDR3 is built from 16 residues. The CDR3 here is CASSLGSRSDSYEQYF. The CDR3 DNA is TGTGCCAGCAGCTTGGGGTCGCGGTCGGACTCCTACGAGCAGTACTTC.

The CDR3 DNA reads as TGTGCCAGCAGCCCATTTTTGGGGCAGGGGATTGGAGGCACCATATATTTT. It yields the protein CASSPFLGQGIGGTIYF. The chain carries TRBV7-9 and TRBJ1-3, with D possibly TRBD1 on 6 matching bases. The CDR3 is 17 residues long. The V gene lost 5 bases and the J gene lost 9 bases, with 26 bases spanning the gap. The germline V gene encodes CDR1 SEHNR and CDR2 FQNEAQ (reference sequence).

Comments on this clone: Other DNA sequences in this specimen translate into the identical CDR3. J is TRBJ2-1 and V is TRBV7-8; D not resolved. CDR1 and CDR2 (germline): SGHVS, FQNEAQ. Deletions cut 1 base from V and 6 bases from J, with 1 base between. CDR3 length: 11 residues. The CDR3 DNA reads TGTGCCAGCAGCTTAGGCAATGAGCAGTTCTTC. Its translation is CASSLGNEQFF.

The chain uses TRBV28 and TRBJ1-5; perhaps TRBD1 as D (5 bases). Trimming took 4 bases from V and 7 from J, leaving 17 bases between them. This CDR3 contains 15 residues. Germline V gene lookup returns CDR1 MDHEN and CDR2 SYDVKM. The CDR3 DNA follows: TGTGCCAGCAGTTGGGACCGCAGTCTGGGGCAGCCCCAGCATTTT. It codes for CASSWDRSLGQPQHF.

This clone was seen just once. The genes are TRBV5-1 and TRBJ2-1, with a tentative D call TRBD1 (5 bases). Germline V gene sequence: CDR1 SGHRS, CDR2 YFSETQ. V lost 0 bases to trimming and J lost 6 bases, with 10 bases between them. This CDR3 contains 14 residues. The CDR3 sequence: CASSLGGQGNEQFF. CDR3 bases: TGCGCCAGCAGCTTGGGGGGCCAGGGCAATGAGCAGTTCTTC.

The chain joins TRBV5-5 to TRBJ2-5; tentatively, D is TRBD1 (6 bases). There are 13 residues in the CDR3. Trimming left V 4 bases short and J 1 base short, with 8 bases between. CDR1 is SGHKS and CDR2 is YYEKEE in the germline V gene (reference sequence). The chain's CDR3 is CASSPDSQETQYF. In DNA, the CDR3 is TGTGCCAGCAGCCCGGACAGCCAAGAGACCCAGTACTTC.

V usage is TRBV11-2 and J usage is TRBJ1-1, with D perhaps TRBD1 (6 bases). The V end was cut by 5 bases, the J end by 3 bases, with 13 bases between. This CDR3 comprises 14 residues. The germline CDR1 and CDR2 sequences are SGHAT and FQNNGV. In DNA, the CDR3 is TGTGCCAGCAGCCCCCTTACAGGGTACACTGAAGCTTTCTTT. As protein: CASSPLTGYTEAFF.

This sequence joins TRBV10-3 and TRBJ1-1; 8 bases are a match to TRBD1. Germline V gives CDR1 ENHRY, CDR2 SYGVKD. Trimming at V came to 3 bases and at J to 3 bases, leaving 3 bases not matched to a gene. The CDR3 consists of 14 residues. The DNA for the CDR3 is TGTGCCATCAGTGAAGACAGGGGTTACACTGAAGCTTTCTTT. Translation gives CAISEDRGYTEAFF.

V gene TRBV3-1 (or the pseudogene TRBV3-2) combines with J gene TRBJ1-2; the D is unclear. The V gene lost 0 bases and the J gene lost 1 base, with 12 bases spanning the gap. The CDR3 is 16 amino acids. Looked up from germline, CDR1 is LGHDT and CDR2 is YNNKEL (reference sequence). CDR3 nucleotides: TGTGCCAGCAGCCAAGAACCGACGGTGGATAACTATGGCTACACCTTC. Translated: CASSQEPTVDNYGYTF.

The genes are TRBV28 and TRBJ1-6, with D uncertain. V was pared by 3 bases and J by 9 bases, with 6 bases between. CDR3 length equals 12 residues. From germline, CDR1 is MDHEN and CDR2 SYDVKM. This CDR3 is CASSFRGSPLHF. The CDR3, as DNA: TGTGCCAGCAGTTTCCGGGGTTCACCCCTCCACTTT.

The chain couples TRBV3-1 (or the pseudogene TRBV3-2) to TRBJ2-7; 11 bases map to TRBD2. Trimming removed 3 bases from V and 4 bases from J; junction bases left unmatched: 5. The CDR3 loop spans 15 amino acids. The V gene's germline CDR1 is LGHDT and CDR2 YNNKEL (reference sequence). The DNA for the CDR3 is TGTGCCAGCAGCCATACCCTAGCGGGGGGATACGAGCAGTACTTC. It yields the protein CASSHTLAGGYEQYF.

The chain has TRBV9 and TRBJ2-1; TRBD2 matches 7 bases. Unmatched junction bases numbered 10, after V lost 0 bases and J lost 4 bases. CDR3 length: 17 residues. Germline CDR1 reads SGDLS; CDR2 reads YYNGEE. CDR3 amino acids: CASSVGTSGGSYNEQFF. The CDR3 DNA reads TGTGCCAGCAGCGTAGGGACTAGTGGAGGCTCGTACAATGAGCAGTTCTTC.

This clone was counted once. The gene calls are TRBV5-4 and TRBJ1-2; perhaps TRBD1 as D (6 bases). The CDR3 is made up of 15 amino acids. Germline CDR1 reads SGHNT; CDR2 reads YYREEE (reference sequence). Trimming pared 5 bases from V and 2 bases from J, leaving 16 bases between. The CDR3 coding sequence is TGTGCCAGCAGTTCACCGGGGGGGGCGAACTATGGCTACACCTTC. This codes for CASSSPGGANYGYTF.

The table lists this clone with a count of one. The gene calls are TRBV27 and TRBJ2-1, with D possibly TRBD2 on 7 matching bases. From germline, CDR1 is MNHEY and CDR2 SMNVEV (reference sequence). The CDR3 extends over 14 amino acids. Trimming cost V 3 bases and J 10 bases, with 16 bases left between them. CDR3 loop: CASSFAGALGEQFF. The CDR3 nucleotides are TGTGCCAGCAGTTTCGCGGGGGCGCTTGGGGAGCAGTTCTTC.

CDR3 sequence reads: CASEGQGGTGELFF. In nucleotides, the CDR3 is TGTGCCAGCGAGGGACAGGGCGGCACCGGGGAGCTGTTTTTT. The chain recombines TRBV19 with TRBJ2-2; 9 bases are a match to TRBD1. V trimming: 9 bases; J trimming: 4 bases; junction bases outside the gene matches: 6. CDR3 size: 14 residues. From germline, CDR1 is LNHDA and CDR2 SQIVND (reference sequence).

This sequence joins TRBV5-1 and TRBJ1-1, with 7 bases fitting TRBD1. From germline, CDR1 is SGHRS and CDR2 YFSETQ. V was pared by 0 bases and J by 4 bases, with 3 bases of the junction left unmatched. This CDR3 has 14 amino acids. CDR3 nucleotides: TGCGCCAGCAGCTTGGGGGGACAGTTCACTGAAGCTTTCTTT. The encoded protein is CASSLGGQFTEAFF.

The J gene is TRBJ2-5, the V gene TRBV7-9; D not certain. Germline CDR1 reads SEHNR; CDR2 reads FQNEAQ (reference sequence). V was clipped by 1 base and J by 5 bases, with 8 bases between them. This CDR3 spans 13 amino acids. In nucleotides, the CDR3 is TGTGCCAGCAGCTTAGAGTTGTCGGAGACCCAGTACTTC. Amino acids: CASSLELSETQYF.

The rearrangement links TRBV6-5 to TRBJ1-2, with 9 bases lining up with TRBD1. The CDR3 totals 13 residues. V trimming: 11 bases; J trimming: 7 bases; junction bases outside the gene matches: 11. CDR1 and CDR2 (germline): MNHEY, SVGAGI. CDR3 residues: CAAGGQGFRGYTF. CDR3 nucleotides: TGTGCCGCCGGGGGACAGGGATTCCGTGGCTACACCTTC.

The V and J genes are TRBV5-6 and TRBJ1-1; D may be TRBD1 (6 bases). The CDR3 has 16 amino acids. Germline V gene sequence: CDR1 SGHDT, CDR2 YYEEEE. Trimming removed 0 bases from V and 1 base from J, with 13 bases in between. CDR3 coding DNA: TGTGCCAGCAGCTTGGGGACCGGGACATGGAACACTGAAGCTTTCTTT. Amino acid sequence: CASSLGTGTWNTEAFF.

The chain couples TRBV10-3 to TRBJ1-1; 8 nucleotides align to TRBD1. This CDR3 contains 15 residues. CDR1 is ENHRY, CDR2 SYGVKD, per germline. The V segment lost 4 bases and the J segment 1 base; nucleotides outside the gene matches: 5. CDR3 amino acids: CAISGPQGGNTEAFF. DNA of the CDR3: TGTGCCATCAGTGGGCCACAGGGGGGGAACACTGAAGCTTTCTTT.